This entry describes one T cell receptor beta chain. Its antigen is currently unknown. HIV-negative, healthy adults without recent acute infections or vaccinations were the donors. Generated by immunoSEQ multiplex PCR, the TCRdb table keeps only in-frame clones and is missing some. The data show some 980,000 clones, approximately 76% seen once. The germline V gene encodes CDR1 SGHNT and CDR2 YENEEA. The CDR3 extends over 15 amino acids. Trimming pared 1 base from V and 5 bases from J, leaving 13 bases between. This sample is drawn from a study of shared clonotypes between healthy human individuals. Broader study findings: Between a handful of donors, naive CD4 clonotypes were shared at a level of about 5%.

The chain links TRBV11-3 to TRBJ2-3, with D perhaps matching TRBD2 (6 bases). The specimen sequenced was memory CD4+ T cells sorted from blood. The sample's subset: CD45RA-negative fraction. The receptor was isolated from a man aged 18 to 30 in good health. CDR3 amino acids: CASSLVSGEIDTQYF. CDR3 sequence (DNA): TGTGCCAGCAGCTTAGTTTCGGGAGAAATAGATACGCAGTATTTT.